These 11 T cell receptor beta chains share one sample of origin, sequenced in a study of blood T cell repertoires in COVID-19. Only in-frame clones appear in the TCRdb table, and some are missing; sequencing was by immunoSEQ multiplex PCR. The sample consists of fewer than 500,000 clones, 80% to 90% of them appearing once. What was sequenced was PBMCs or T cells enriched from blood (not recorded which). These receptors came from a man aged 30 to 39 who had recovered from COVID-19.

This clone appeared once. The V and J genes are TRBV6-5 and TRBJ1-1, with unresolved D. Germline-derived CDR1 and CDR2 are MNHEY and SVGAGI. Trimming stripped 9 bases from V and 0 bases from J, with 11 bases between. The CDR3 runs 13 residues. DNA for the CDR3: TGTGCCAGTGAAAAGGAGATGAACACTGAAGCTTTCTTT. Its protein is CASEKEMNTEAFF.

The J gene is TRBJ1-6, the V gene TRBV18; no clear D. This CDR3 has 16 residues. Germline-derived CDR1 and CDR2 are KGHSH and LQKENI. Trimming pared 0 bases from V and 1 base from J, leaving 7 bases between. As DNA, the CDR3 is TGTGCCAGCTCACCACCGGGAGGGTCCTATAATTCACCCCTCCACTTT. Its translation is CASSPPGGSYNSPLHF. Together with reference TRBV18 and TRBJ1-6, the CDR3 gives the full variable domain: NAGVMQNPRHLVRRRGQEARLRCSPMKGHSHVYWYRQLPEEGLKFMVYLQKENIIDESGMPKERFSAEFPKEGPSILRIQQVVRGDSAAYFCASSPPGGSYNSPLHFGNGTRLTVT.

The chain links TRBV18 to TRBJ1-5, with 7 nucleotides matching TRBD1. The CDR3 spans 18 residues. Germline V gene sequence: CDR1 KGHSH, CDR2 LQKENI. V trimming: 6 bases; J trimming: 0 bases; junction bases outside the gene matches: 14. CDR3 nucleotide sequence: TGTGCCAGCTCCGTGGCGCCGGGACAGCGAAATAGCAATCAGCCCCAGCATTTT. It translates to CASSVAPGQRNSNQPQHF.

This sequence joins TRBV11-2 and TRBJ1-6, with TRBD1 matching 8 bases. CDR1 and CDR2 from the germline V gene are SGHAT and FQNNGV. The CDR3 runs to 15 residues. V was clipped by 3 bases and J by 7 bases; unmatched bases: 5. The CDR3 protein is CASSFATGGNSPLHF. CDR3 DNA sequence: TGTGCCAGCAGCTTTGCAACAGGGGGAAATTCACCCCTCCACTTT.

V usage is TRBV5-4 and J usage is TRBJ2-7; 10 nucleotides match TRBD2. The CDR3 has 15 amino acids. Germline V CDR1 and CDR2: SGHNT, YYREEE (reference sequence). Trimming at V came to 0 bases and at J to 2 bases, leaving 2 bases not matched to a gene. The CDR3 protein is CASSLGTSGPYEQYF. The CDR3 region has the DNA TGTGCCAGCAGCTTGGGGACTAGCGGTCCCTACGAGCAGTACTTC.

This chain links TRBV5-4 with TRBJ2-3; 8 bases are shared with TRBD2. V gave up 4 bases and J gave up 0 bases; unmatched junction bases: 13. The V gene's germline CDR1 is SGHNT and CDR2 YYREEE (reference sequence). The CDR3 is 18 residues long. The CDR3 sequence is CASSGTSGHGLSTDTQYF. CDR3 DNA sequence: TGTGCCAGCAGCGGTACTAGCGGACACGGTCTTAGCACAGATACGCAGTATTTT.

The chain combines TRBV20-1 with TRBJ2-3; D unclear. Trimming removed 0 bases at V and 7 bases at J, with 2 bases between. The CDR3 sequence is 10 residues long. Germline V lookup: CDR1 DFQATT, CDR2 SNEGSKA (reference sequence). CDR3 amino acids: CSARDNTQYF. The CDR3 nucleotides read TGCAGTGCTAGAGATAATACGCAGTATTTT.

Notes on this clone: The same CDR3 is also encoded by other DNA sequences in this sample. The V and J genes are TRBV19 and TRBJ2-5; D gene ambiguous. V dropped 5 bases and J dropped 4 bases, with 5 bases sitting between them. The germline gives CDR1 LNHDA, CDR2 SQIVND (reference sequence). The CDR3 has 11 residues. CDR3 in DNA: TGTGCCAGTAGTTCGGGAGAGACCCAGTACTTC. Protein: CASSSGETQYF.

The gene calls are TRBV18 and TRBJ1-2; D is unresolved. V dropped 2 bases and J dropped 3 bases, with 7 bases sitting between them. The V gene's germline CDR1 is KGHSH and CDR2 LQKENI. CDR3 length equals 13 residues. This CDR3 is CASSPTSDYGYTF. DNA for the CDR3: TGTGCCAGCTCACCAACTAGTGACTATGGCTACACCTTC.

The chain combines TRBV20-1 with TRBJ1-1; unclear D gene. CDR1 DFQATT and CDR2 SNEGSKA come from the germline V gene (reference sequence). CDR3 length: 11 amino acids. V lost 5 bases to trimming and J lost 5 bases, with 9 bases between them. Here the CDR3 DNA reads TGCAGTGCTCATAGAGGGACTGAAGCTTTCTTT. It is translated as CSAHRGTEAFF.

This chain uses TRBV12-3 or TRBV12-4 with TRBJ2-7; 8 bases line up with TRBD1. The length of the CDR3 is 13 residues. Germline trimming cut 6 bases from V and 5 bases from J; bases unmatched to any gene: 6. CDR3 coding DNA: TGTGCCAGCAGAAAAACAGGGGGTGACGAGCAGTACTTC. This translates into CASRKTGGDEQYF.